One TCR beta chain is described in this entry. Its antigen is not identified. The J segment lost 2 bases and the V segment lost 0 bases, leaving 7 bases of the junction unmatched. This CDR3 is built from 18 residues. Germline CDR1 LGHNA, CDR2 YNFKEQ. Clones were sequenced by immunoSEQ multiplex PCR, and TCRdb holds only the in-frame ones, with some missing. The data show 110,000 or so clones, 88% seen once. This specimen belongs to a study of T cell responses to AZD1222 COVID-19 vaccine. Findings and limits, study-wide: Females outnumbered males among donors, who were mostly white British; clonal diversity was possibly underestimated. AZD1222 recipients seropositive at baseline numbered only six or seven.

V is TRBV4-2 and J is TRBJ2-3; 11 bases align to TRBD2. The sequence was obtained from an adult who received the AZD1222 COVID-19 vaccine. The sequences come from peripheral blood, collected 28 days after the second AZD1222 dose. As DNA, the CDR3 is TGTGCCAGCAGCCAAGACAGGATAGCGGGAGGGTCCACAGATACGCAGTATTTT. Translation: CASSQDRIAGGSTDTQYF.